Listed below are T cell receptor beta chains from one sample, sequenced in a study of blood T cells in healthy people across ages. TCRdb processed the 5' RACE reads anew with MiXCR; each CDR3 protein has one entry. This sample has about 280,000 distinct CDR3 sequences; about 25% occur once, and the top ten carry around 29%. The sequencing sample was made of blood. These receptors were collected from a woman between 65 and 79 years old in good health. CDR3s include the opening cysteine and the closing phenylalanine or tryptophan. A D gene is named only where the DNA matches it firmly. Size tells how often a clone was seen (once, few, many) or the class of an expanded clone, and some rows leave it out.

size	V	J	D	CDR3	DNA
-	TRBV4-3	TRBJ2-7	TRBD1	CASSQGWTGGYEQYF	TGCGCCAGCAGCCAAGGATGGACAGGGGGTTACGAGCAGTACTTC
-	TRBV7-2	TRBJ2-3	-	CASSPVGGSTDTQYF	TGTGCCAGCAGCCCCGTAGGCGGGAGCACAGATACGCAGTATTTT
-	TRBV29-1	TRBJ2-7	-	CSVAPAVLSYEQYF	TGCAGCGTTGCCCCCGCGGTACTCTCCTACGAGCAGTACTTC
-	TRBV29-1	TRBJ1-1	TRBD1	CSVDRVGNTEAFF	TGCAGCGTCGACAGGGTTGGGAACACTGAAGCTTTCTTT
-	TRBV7-9	TRBJ2-1	-	CASSLMTNEQFF	TGTGCCAGCAGCTTAATGACCAATGAGCAGTTCTTC
-	TRBV18	TRBJ1-1	-	CASSPGAGTEAFF	TGTGCCAGCTCCCCAGGGGCAGGGACTGAAGCTTTCTTT
few	TRBV5-1	TRBJ2-3	-	CASSWRQSTDTQYF	TGCGCCAGCAGCTGGAGACAGTCCACAGATACGCAGTATTTT
few	TRBV2	TRBJ2-2	-	CASSEVGHTGELFF	TGTGCCAGCAGTGAAGTCGGCCACACCGGGGAGCTGTTTTTT
few	TRBV20-1	TRBJ2-7	-	CSATRWDFSYEQYF	TGCAGTGCTACCCGGTGGGACTTCAGTTACGAGCAGTACTTC
-	TRBV5-8	TRBJ2-1	-	CASSYRLLNEQFF	TGTGCCAGCAGCTACCGACTACTCAATGAGCAGTTCTTC
few	TRBV10-1	TRBJ2-2	-	CASSERTNTGELFF	TGCGCCAGCTCTGAACGGACGAACACCGGGGAGCTGTTTTTT
few	TRBV28	TRBJ2-7	-	CASSLRGVFNYEQYF	TGTGCCAGCAGTTTACGCGGGGTTTTCAATTACGAGCAGTACTTC
few	TRBV20-1	TRBJ2-3	-	CSAPWLSDTQYF	TGCAGTGCCCCATGGCTTTCAGATACGCAGTATTTT
few	TRBV28	TRBJ1-2	-	CASSLLGQNYGYTF	TGTGCCAGCAGTTTACTTGGACAGAACTATGGCTACACCTTC
-	TRBV20-1	TRBJ2-1	-	CSASLGVQFF	TGCAGTGCTAGCCTAGGAGTTCAGTTCTTC
-	TRBV29-1	TRBJ2-7	TRBD1	CSVELRDRGVHEQYF	TGCAGCGTTGAATTACGGGACAGGGGTGTTCACGAGCAGTACTTC
-	TRBV20-1	TRBJ1-4	TRBD1	CSARERQGSEKLFF	TGCAGTGCTAGAGAGCGACAGGGGAGTGAAAAACTGTTTTTT
-	TRBV18	TRBJ1-4	TRBD1	CASSPRTDRGTNEKLFF	TGTGCCAGCTCACCGCGGACAGACAGGGGGACTAATGAAAAACTGTTTTTT
-	TRBV2	TRBJ2-5	-	CASKELATSRETQYF	TGTGCCAGCAAAGAGCTAGCGACCTCGAGAGAGACCCAGTACTTC
few	TRBV7-9	TRBJ2-1	-	CASSLEVYEQFF	TGTGCCAGCAGCTTAGAGGTCTATGAGCAGTTCTTC
once	TRBV7-2	TRBJ2-3	TRBD2	CASSATSGGSDTQYF	TGTGCCAGCAGCGCGACTAGCGGGGGGTCAGATACGCAGTATTTT
-	TRBV20-1	TRBJ2-1	-	CSGGPWGQFF	TGCAGTGGCGGTCCATGGGGGCAGTTCTTC
-	TRBV2	TRBJ2-7	-	CASRDRDTGGVQYF	TGTGCCAGCAGGGACCGGGACACAGGAGGTGTGCAGTACTTC
once	TRBV12-3/TRBV12-4	TRBJ2-5	-	CASSLAMKETQYF	TGTGCCAGCAGCCTTGCAATGAAAGAGACCCAGTACTTC
few	TRBV27	TRBJ1-5	-	CASSSGISNQPQHF	TGTGCCAGCAGTTCGGGGATTAGCAATCAGCCCCAGCATTTT
few	TRBV14	TRBJ2-1	TRBD2	CASSRFSGLAGYNEQFF	TGTGCCAGCAGCCGATTTTCGGGACTAGCCGGCTACAATGAGCAGTTCTTC
many	TRBV29-1	TRBJ1-1	-	CSVTAILNTEAFF	TGCAGCGTCACCGCGATTCTGAACACTGAAGCTTTCTTT
many	TRBV5-1	TRBJ1-4	TRBD1	CASSRGQNVGINEKLFF	TGCGCCAGCAGCAGGGGGCAAAACGTGGGGATAAATGAAAAACTGTTTTTT
few	TRBV7-9	TRBJ2-7	-	CASSPKGGEQYF	TGTGCCAGCAGCCCAAAAGGTGGAGAGCAGTACTTC
few	TRBV20-1	TRBJ2-2	-	CSARDPRERTGELFF	TGCAGTGCTAGAGATCCCCGGGAGAGGACCGGGGAGCTGTTTTTT
-	TRBV10-3	TRBJ1-6	-	CAISGQDSPLHF	TGTGCCATCAGCGGACAAGATTCACCCCTCCACTTT
-	TRBV6-5	TRBJ1-1	-	CASRDTGFTEAFF	TGTGCCAGCAGGGACACCGGGTTCACTGAAGCTTTCTTT
few	TRBV20-1	TRBJ2-5	-	CSARDSISQETQYF	TGCAGTGCTAGGGATAGCATCAGTCAAGAGACCCAGTACTTC
once	TRBV7-3	TRBJ2-1	-	CASSRPYGEQFF	TGTGCCAGCAGCCGACCGTACGGTGAGCAGTTCTTC
-	TRBV19	TRBJ1-1	-	CASSRGAGDEAFF	TGTGCCAGTTCAAGGGGGGCCGGGGATGAAGCTTTCTTT
few	TRBV20-1	TRBJ1-5	-	CSASSRDIDFAQHF	TGCAGTGCTAGCTCCAGGGACATTGATTTCGCCCAGCATTTT
-	TRBV27	TRBJ1-1	-	CASSHKVNTEAFF	TGTGCCAGCAGCCATAAGGTGAACACTGAAGCTTTCTTT
-	TRBV28	TRBJ1-4	-	CASSLSGGERGATNEKLFF	TGTGCCAGCAGTTTAAGCGGAGGGGAAAGGGGGGCAACTAATGAAAAACTGTTTTTT
-	TRBV28	TRBJ2-5	-	CASSPPWLETQYF	TGTGCCAGCAGTCCTCCGTGGCTGGAGACCCAGTACTTC
-	TRBV20-1	TRBJ2-1	TRBD2	CSRTGTILNEQFF	TGCAGTAGAACCGGGACTATCCTTAATGAGCAGTTCTTC
-	TRBV6-2/TRBV6-3	TRBJ2-3	TRBD1	CATLWLGQGGNTQYF	TGTGCCACCCTTTGGTTGGGACAGGGGGGAAATACGCAGTATTTT
few	TRBV5-1	TRBJ2-7	TRBD2	CASTVIPGLANTEQYF	TGCGCCAGCACCGTTATTCCGGGACTAGCGAATACCGAGCAGTACTTC
-	TRBV28	TRBJ2-3	TRBD2	CASSERGNTDTQYF	TGTGCCAGCAGTGAGCGGGGAAACACAGATACGCAGTATTTT
many	TRBV7-9	TRBJ2-5	-	CASSADWETQYF	TGTGCCAGCAGTGCGGACTGGGAGACCCAGTACTTC
-	TRBV29-1	TRBJ1-1	-	CSVDQGLNTEAFF	TGCAGCGTTGATCAGGGTTTGAACACTGAAGCTTTCTTT
-	TRBV20-1	TRBJ2-3	TRBD2	CSATSGGTQYF	TGCAGTGCCACTAGCGGGGGTACGCAGTATTTT
-	TRBV28	TRBJ1-5	-	CASSLFPPRYSNQPQHF	TGTGCCAGCAGTTTATTCCCTCCAAGATATAGCAATCAGCCCCAGCATTTT
few	TRBV7-6	TRBJ2-7	TRBD2	CASSSRPGLAGGEQYF	TGTGCCAGCAGCTCACGACCGGGACTAGCGGGGGGCGAGCAGTACTTC
-	TRBV5-1	TRBJ1-2	TRBD1	CASLDEAGGAGGYTF	TGCGCCAGCCTAGATGAGGCAGGGGGCGCGGGTGGCTACACCTTC
few	TRBV4-1	TRBJ1-5	-	CASSQVQGRSVGNQPQHF	TGCGCCAGCAGCCAGGTGCAGGGCAGGAGTGTGGGCAATCAGCCCCAGCATTTT